The 10 T cell receptor beta chains reported below all come from one sample, sequenced in a study of shared clonotypes between healthy human individuals (dated by TCRdb to between 2020 and 2021). CD8 naive samples were CD45RO-negative cells positively selected for CCR7, giving a CD45RA+CCR7+ population that excluded TemRA cells. Receptors were amplified or captured by the immunoSEQ multiplex PCR assay. TCRdb retrieved this table from immuneACCESS and kept in-frame rearrangements only. Not all clones are present; in checked studies, unresolved V genes account for under half, and no reason is known for the remainder. This sample comprises about 2,200,000 clones, roughly 91% of them detected only once. Around 1.7% of the sample rests with the top ten. Sequenced: naive CD8+ T cells from PBMCs. The meaning of the sample's cell subset or site label: CD45RA+CCR7+. The receptors were gathered from a man aged 18-30 years in good health. Some clones in this sample may be carry-over from other donors' samples.

The rearrangement links TRBV9 to TRBJ2-3, with TRBD2 matching over 7 bases. CDR1 is SGDLS and CDR2 is YYNGEE in the germline V gene. V shed 1 base, J shed 4 bases, and the junction held 3 bases outside the gene matches. The length of the CDR3 is 14 residues. The CDR3 DNA sequence: TGTGCCAGCAGCGTAAGCGGGAACGCAGATACGCAGTATTTT. Protein sequence: CASSVSGNADTQYF.

The rearrangement uses TRBV7-3 and TRBJ1-5; D gene ambiguous. The CDR3 has 16 residues. Trimming left V 2 bases short and J 0 bases short, with 11 bases between. Germline V gene data show CDR1 as SGHTA and CDR2 as FQGTGA. As DNA, the CDR3 is TGTGCCAGCAGCTTATTTCGAAGCCATAGCAATCAGCCCCAGCATTTT. Translated, it gives CASSLFRSHSNQPQHF. Drawing the rest from reference TRBV7-3 and TRBJ1-5, the complete variable domain is GAGVSQTPSNKVTEKGKYVELRCDPISGHTALYWYRQSLGQGPEFLIYFQGTGAADDSGLPNDRFFAVRPEGSVSTLKIQRTERGDSAVYLCASSLFRSHSNQPQHFGDGTRLSIL.

Concerning this clone: At the DNA level, this CDR3 is encoded by other sequences in the same sample as well. The rearrangement joins TRBV28 to TRBJ2-3, with 7 bases matching TRBD1. Germline CDR1 is MDHEN and CDR2 is SYDVKM. Trimming removed 3 bases from V and 3 bases from J; junction bases left unmatched: 6. The CDR3 length is 15 residues. CDR3 sequence (DNA): TGTGCCAGCAGTTTCCCGGCAGGGGGTACAGATACGCAGTATTTT. This encodes CASSFPAGGTDTQYF.

The chain joins TRBV11-1 to TRBJ2-1; D gene uncertain. The CDR3 totals 15 residues. Deletions cut 1 base from V and 0 bases from J, with 7 bases between. Looked up from germline, CDR1 is SGHAT and CDR2 is FQDESV (reference sequence). CDR3 region: CASSLGGSSYNEQFF. The CDR3 DNA follows: TGTGCCAGCAGCTTAGGCGGCAGCTCCTACAATGAGCAGTTCTTC.

The V and J genes are TRBV5-6 and TRBJ2-2, with D possibly being TRBD2 (6 bases). CDR3 length: 16 amino acids. Germline V gene data show CDR1 as SGHDT and CDR2 as YYEEEE. V lost 4 bases to trimming and J lost 4 bases, with 17 bases between them. The CDR3 here is CASSPEDGGTTGELFF. The CDR3 nucleotides are TGTGCCAGCAGCCCGGAGGATGGGGGGACCACCGGGGAGCTGTTTTTT.

This chain joins TRBV19 and TRBJ2-3; D may be TRBD2 (5 bases). There are 14 residues in the CDR3. Germline V gene sequence: CDR1 LNHDA, CDR2 SQIVND (reference sequence). V was shortened by 7 bases and J by 2 bases, with 13 bases between the two germline ends. CDR3 DNA sequence: TGTGCCAGTACCAAAGGGAGCTCCACAGATACGCAGTATTTT. It specifies CASTKGSSTDTQYF.

This rearrangement joins TRBV27 to TRBJ2-2; D is unclear. In germline, CDR1 is MNHEY, CDR2 SMNVEV (reference sequence). V lost 6 bases and J 5 bases, leaving 7 bases between the germline ends. This CDR3 is built from 12 residues. Here the CDR3 reads CASRYKTGELFF. CDR3 DNA sequence: TGTGCCAGCAGGTACAAGACCGGGGAGCTGTTTTTT.

V is TRBV27 and J is TRBJ2-1; unclear D gene. V was clipped by 6 bases and J by 0 bases, with 12 bases between them. This CDR3 is 15 amino acids long. Germline CDR1 reads MNHEY; CDR2 reads SMNVEV (reference sequence). In DNA, the CDR3 is TGTGCCAGCAGAGGCGACCGAAGCTCCTACAATGAGCAGTTCTTC. It yields the protein CASRGDRSSYNEQFF.

This chain links TRBV6-5 with TRBJ1-4; D unclear. The CDR3 is 15 amino acids. Germline lookup yields CDR1 MNHEY and CDR2 SVGAGI. The V and J ends lost 2 bases and 3 bases respectively, with 10 bases between them. CDR3 loop: CASSYGGDANEKLFF. The CDR3 DNA is TGTGCCAGCAGTTACGGCGGGGATGCTAATGAAAAACTGTTTTTT.

The genes are TRBV10-1 and TRBJ2-3; no firm D call. V was shortened by 2 bases and J by 6 bases, with 9 bases between the two germline ends. CDR1 is WNHNN, CDR2 SYGVQD, per germline (reference sequence). This CDR3 is built from 13 residues. The chain's CDR3 is CASSEPLADTQYF. DNA for the CDR3: TGCGCCAGCAGTGAGCCCCTCGCGGATACGCAGTATTTT.